The sequence of this T cell receptor (beta chain) was determined in a study of T cells in Graves' hyperthyroidism and ophthalmopathy (dated by TCRdb to the late 2010s). For the wider study: Peripheral blood samples were taken at initial diagnosis, before any treatment was given. TCR Vbeta CDR3 sequencing of around 130 peripheral blood samples (approximately 44 ophthalmopathy, 75 to 80 hyperthyroidism and some 17 progressor patients) is reported in the paper. After sampling, hyperthyroidism patients received methimazole starting at 30 mg daily, and ophthalmopathy patients received high-dose intravenous methylprednisolone. The approximately 90 discovery patients were divided at random into training and test sets in a 7:3 ratio. TCR V-J signatures able to tell the groups apart were searched for in a discovery cohort of some 97 patients, of whom roughly 42 had Graves' ophthalmopathy and more than 55 had stable Graves' hyperthyroidism. Prospective prediction of ophthalmopathy was tested in an independent validation cohort consisting of 18 hyperthyroidism patients and approximately 16 patients who later progressed to ophthalmopathy. Thyroid tissue and blood T-cell repertoires from about six Graves' hyperthyroidism patients were also compared in the study. The paper as a whole reports these results and caveats: A model built on a 13 V-J signature distinguished ophthalmopathy from stable hyperthyroidism, reaching around 90% sensitivity and about 81% specificity in cross-validation and 80%/75% in testing. Most expanded thyroid clonotypes (frequency above 0.001) were also detected in blood, a finding suggesting that blood repertoires may reflect thyroid immune responses. No statistical method was used to set the sample size in advance, and investigators knew the group allocation. In validation, the model predicted progression to ophthalmopathy with just under 71% sensitivity and approximately 74% specificity, a median of roughly seven months before onset.

Ophthalmopathy patients had moderately to severely active disease, with a Clinical Activity Score of 3 or more, a NOSPECS grade of 4 or more, and a disease duration of less than 3 months. The study excluded patients with uncontrolled infections, other autoimmune diseases, pregnancy or lactation. Diagnoses were based on clinical symptoms, serum thyroxine and TRAb, thyroid ultrasound and orbital computed tomography. Ficoll-Paque density gradient centrifugation was used to isolate PBMCs from around 9.1 ml of fresh peripheral blood. Total RNA was extracted with Trizol reagent, and quality was checked on an Agilent 2100 Bioanalyzer. TCR beta CDR3 regions were amplified from RNA transcripts. The first round of RT-PCR for the TCR CDR3 was performed with the HTBI primer set and the Qiagen OneStep RT-PCR kit. Libraries were constructed in a second round of multiplex PCR, after which size selection and purification were performed. Sequencing of the libraries was done on an Illumina HiSeq2000 using paired-end 100 bp reads. In the paper's pipeline: Raw data were processed with SOAPnuke, discarding reads with adapters, uncalled bases, mean Phred below 15, or no exact constant-primer or identifier match. COPE v1.2.5 was used to merge the high-quality paired reads, and each unique nucleotide sequence was defined as a clonotype. MiTCR v1.1 was used to align clonotypes to the IMGT TRBV, TRBD and TRBJ reference segments. Only V-J combinations with frequency above 0.0001, covering approximately 99% of repertoires, were analysed. A TCS score was defined as the ratio between F50 (clonal expansion) and ExV (chaos), using BLOSUM62-based TCRdist between CDR3 peptides within each V-J. Welch's t-statistics and random forest reduced fewer than 600 V-J features to 10 to 15, which were used in a naive Bayes classifier (R e1071). TCRdb reanalyzed the raw reads on its own, using fastp at Q25 for trimming and MiXCR for clone calling, and kept in-frame beta chains. Rows matching on CDR3 protein sequence are summarized as one entry with the most common DNA and genes. TCRdb, not the authors, supplied the V and J calls. A total of roughly 500,000 distinct CDR3 sequences appear in this sample, approximately 23% of them only once. In total, the top ten clones hold 45% to 55% of the sample.

This clonotype was observed a handful of times. Its cognate antigen has yet to be identified. No base-level quality is on record; no much larger clone is a single base apart. The origin of this receptor is a woman in her sixties or seventies with Graves' ophthalmopathy. Sequencing was carried out using blood.

The DNA is as follows: TGTGCCAGCTTCGGGACGGATTCCACTGAGACCTACGAGCAGTACTTC. Translation gives CASFGTDSTETYEQYF. The rearrangement combines TRBV27 with TRBJ2-7; the D region is possibly TRBD1 or TRBD2, each matching across 5 bases. V is clipped by 8 bases and J by 2 bases, and the sequence between their germline boundaries is 22 bases long. The germline V gene (reference sequence) sets CDR1 to MNHEY and CDR2 to SMNVEV. The CDR3 starts with the cysteine, ends with the phenylalanine, and has 16 residues. The sequence is cut down to CDR3 DNA, 48 bases in frame from base 1.